This TCR beta chain was profiled in a study of T cell repertoires in cytomegalovirus infection. In this sample, this clonotype turned up a few times. Its target is unknown. TCRdb re-called the reads with MiXCR, one entry per CDR3 protein. The sample comprises 640,000 or so distinct CDR3 sequences, roughly 30% of which are singletons, and around a sixth rests with the top ten. Losses at the gene ends were 7 bases for V and 7 bases for J; bases not matched to a gene: 4. The CDR3 consists of 12 residues. Germline V gene lookup returns CDR1 SGHAT and CDR2 FQNNGV. Sequences were derived from cultured PBMCs, sampled from culture after CMV antigen stimulation. The source is a human donor in good health (CMV status not recorded). Some clones in this sample may be carry-over from other donors' samples. The chain joins TRBV11-2 to TRBJ2-4, with TRBD1 matching 7 bases. The CDR3 DNA sequence: TGTGCCAGCACCAACAGGGGTAACATTCAGTACTTC. This encodes CASTNRGNIQYF.